This T cell receptor beta chain stems from a study of cytomegalovirus exposure and HLA in healthy donors. Concerning this clone: Its antigen is not identified.

Trimming pared 7 bases from V and 0 bases from J, leaving 14 bases between. Germline V CDR1 and CDR2: MNHEY, SVGAGI. The CDR3 length is 15 residues. The PCR used 60 Vbeta and 13 Jbeta primers. Libraries were prepared by immunoSEQ multiplex PCR; TCRdb keeps only in-frame clonotypes and omits some of them. The sample contains 150,000 to 200,000 clones, about 80% of which appear only once. Broader study findings: Most TCR sequences proved rare, with some public TCRs found in many donors. In an earlier analysis, in some 540 donors, most V segments appeared productive either ~90% or ~30% of the time.

This receptor was identified in a man between 25 and 39 years old in good health and CMV-seronegative. V usage is TRBV6-5 and J usage is TRBJ2-3; D might be TRBD1 (8 bases). What was sequenced was PBMCs. CDR3 protein: CASKTGGASTDTQYF. The DNA for the CDR3 is TGTGCCAGCAAAACAGGGGGGGCTAGCACAGATACGCAGTATTTT.